This T cell receptor beta chain was sequenced in a study of CD8+ T cells in alopecia areata. Turning to the study itself: The SALT score measured affected scalp surface percentage in treated patients.

V shed 3 bases and J 5 bases; nucleotides not matched to a gene: 1. This CDR3 is 14 amino acids long. CDR1 and CDR2 from the germline V gene are SGHTA and FQGNSA. The treatment: oral pan-JAK inhibitor, 5-10 mg twice daily. RNA extraction and reverse transcription yielded cDNA as sequencing template. The protocol was immunoSEQ multiplex PCR, while the TCRdb copy is restricted to in-frame clones and leaves out a portion. The sample holds about 210,000 clones, about three fifths seen once. Study-level results: There were many expanded lesional clones persisting in scalp and blood during tofacitinib.

As concerns this clone: Its antigen is currently unknown.

The gene calls are TRBV7-2 and TRBJ2-1; 10 nucleotides align to TRBD2. The source material was CD4+ T cells sorted from blood, sampled at week 4, from a patient treated with tofacitinib. The TCR originated in a human donor with alopecia areata. CDR3 sequence (DNA): TGTGCCAGCAGCTTCGGGACTAGCGACAATGAGCAGTTCTTC. Translation: CASSFGTSDNEQFF.